These 32 T cell receptor beta chains originate from one sample sequenced in a study of CD8 T cells in Susac syndrome. Reverse transcription used 0.5 to 1 ug RNA and random hexamers. Using its own MiXCR run on the immunoSEQ multiplex PCR reads, TCRdb lists one record per CDR3 protein. The sample includes about 140,000 distinct CDR3 sequences, 95% of them seen just once. Sample: CD8+ T cells from PBMCs. These receptors all come from a human donor with Susac syndrome.

This clonotype came up a few times. The chain uses TRBV6-5 and TRBJ2-7; D is ambiguous. CDR1 is MNHEY and CDR2 is SVGAGI in the germline V gene. This CDR3 spans 14 amino acids. Trimming removed 0 bases from V and 0 bases from J, with 6 bases in between. CDR3 in amino acids: CASSYSGSSYEQYF. The CDR3 DNA reads as TGTGCCAGCAGTTACTCAGGCAGCTCCTACGAGCAGTACTTC.

The J gene is TRBJ2-3, the V gene TRBV2, with TRBD1 as a possible D gene (6 bases). In germline, CDR1 is SNHLY, CDR2 FYNNEI. This CDR3 has 14 amino acids. Trimming stripped 9 bases from V and 0 bases from J, with 13 bases between. CDR3 loop: CARTWDTSTDTQYF. CDR3 bases: TGTGCCAGAACCTGGGACACTAGCACAGATACGCAGTATTTT.

The CDR3 region is CSVDRGQGPIDYGYTF. Here the CDR3 DNA reads TGCAGCGTTGATCGAGGACAGGGACCCATTGACTATGGCTACACCTTC. V usage is TRBV29-1 and J usage is TRBJ1-2; the match to TRBD1 covers 8 bases. Trimming cost V 3 bases and J 3 bases; bases outside gene matches: 12. Germline CDR1 is SQVTM and CDR2 is ANQGSEA. The CDR3 has 16 residues. Variable domain in full (rest from reference TRBV29-1 and TRBJ1-2): SAVISQKPSRDICQRGTSLTIQCQVDSQVTMMFWYRQQPGQSLTLIATANQGSEATYESGFVIDKFPISRPNLTFSTLTVSNMSPEDSSIYLCSVDRGQGPIDYGYTFGSGTRLTVV.

This clonotype has only one observation. The genes are TRBV6-5 and TRBJ2-7; D ambiguous. The CDR3 length is 14 residues. Germline CDR1 and CDR2: MNHEY and SVGAGI. The V gene lost 4 bases and the J gene lost 3 bases, with 13 bases spanning the gap. The chain's CDR3 is CASSSRVTVYEQYF. CDR3 bases: TGTGCCAGCAGTTCCCGGGTTACCGTCTACGAGCAGTACTTC.

V gene TRBV7-9 combines with J gene TRBJ2-1; D is unresolved. This CDR3 contains 15 residues. V shed 8 bases and J shed 0 bases, with 14 bases lying between them. Germline values: CDR1 SEHNR, CDR2 FQNEAQ (reference sequence). The CDR3 DNA sequence: TGTGCCAGCGAAATGGGCGCAAGCTCCTACAATGAGCAGTTCTTC. Translation: CASEMGASSYNEQFF.

The table lists this clonotype with a count of one. This chain uses TRBV14 with TRBJ2-7, with D maybe TRBD1 (6 bases). Per the germline V gene, CDR1 is SGHDN and CDR2 is FVKESK. The CDR3 is 15 amino acids. Trimming took off 4 bases at V and 7 bases at J, with 20 bases between the two ends. The CDR3 DNA reads as TGTGCCAGCAGCCTTACGGGACACCCAGTGGATGAGCAGTACTTC. It encodes CASSLTGHPVDEQYF.

The rearrangement joins TRBV13 to TRBJ2-7, with TRBD2 identical over 8 bases. The V gene's germline CDR1 is PRHDT and CDR2 FYEKMQ (reference sequence). This CDR3 comprises 16 residues. The V gene end was trimmed by 5 bases and the J gene end by 4 bases; junction bases not matched to a gene: 13. CDR3 sequence reads: CASSPAGPSGQYEQYF. Written as DNA, the CDR3 is TGTGCCAGCAGCCCGGCCGGGCCTAGCGGGCAATACGAGCAGTACTTC.

J is TRBJ2-1 and V is TRBV27; 16 nucleotides agree with TRBD2. Germline CDR1 and CDR2: MNHEY and SMNVEV (reference sequence). The V segment lost 2 bases and the J segment 4 bases; nucleotides outside the gene matches: 2. The CDR3 spans 17 residues. CDR3 sequence reads: CASSLGTSGRGYNEQFF. CDR3 in DNA: TGTGCCAGCAGTTTAGGGACTAGCGGGAGGGGTTACAATGAGCAGTTCTTC.

The genes are TRBV30 and TRBJ1-1; D call uncertain. The CDR3 runs to 13 residues. Germline V lookup: CDR1 GTSNPN, CDR2 SVGIG (reference sequence). V shed 2 bases and J shed 0 bases, with 7 bases lying between them. The CDR3 sequence: CAWSSAMNTEAFF. Here the CDR3 DNA reads TGTGCCTGGAGTTCGGCTATGAACACTGAAGCTTTCTTT. Supplemented by reference TRBV30 and TRBJ1-1, the full variable domain reads SQTIHQWPATLVQPVGSPLSLECTVEGTSNPNLYWYRQAAGRGLQLLFYSVGIGQISSEVPQNLSASRPQDRQFILSSKKLLLSDSGFYLCAWSSAMNTEAFFGQGTRLTVV.

J is TRBJ2-5 and V is TRBV27, with D perhaps given as TRBD1 or TRBD2 (6 bases each). The germline CDR1 and CDR2 sequences are MNHEY and SMNVEV (reference sequence). V was cut by 7 bases and J by 2 bases, with 14 bases left in between. The length of the CDR3 is 14 residues. Written as DNA, the CDR3 is TGTGCCAGCACTCCTGGGGGGCATCAAGAGACCCAGTACTTC. It yields the protein CASTPGGHQETQYF.

This clonotype has just a few counts. The rearrangement links TRBV12-3 or TRBV12-4 to TRBJ1-2; the D is unclear. Deletions cut 3 bases from V and 4 bases from J, with 3 bases between. The CDR3 loop spans 11 amino acids. CDR3 region: CASSLGYGYTF. The CDR3 DNA is TGTGCCAGCAGTTTGGGCTATGGCTACACCTTC.

V usage is TRBV5-6 and J usage is TRBJ1-5, with D possibly being TRBD1 (6 bases). The V end lost 3 bases, the J end lost 7 bases, and 11 bases lay between the germline ends. The germline V gene encodes CDR1 SGHDT and CDR2 YYEEEE. The CDR3 has 13 residues. The CDR3 region has the DNA TGTGCCAGCAGCTCACAGGGCAGGCAGCCCCAGCATTTT. It yields the protein CASSSQGRQPQHF.

V is TRBV30 and J is TRBJ2-7; TRBD2 agrees at 8 bases. Germline trimming cut 1 base from V and 3 bases from J; bases unmatched to any gene: 8. There are 15 residues in the CDR3. Looked up from germline, CDR1 is GTSNPN and CDR2 is SVGIG (reference sequence). CDR3 sequence: CAWSEGSAGGYEQYF. The CDR3 DNA is TGTGCCTGGAGTGAGGGGTCGGCGGGAGGCTACGAGCAGTACTTC.

The chain is built from TRBV15 and TRBJ2-2; 7 nucleotides line up with TRBD2. Germline trimming cut 0 bases from V and 2 bases from J; bases unmatched to any gene: 6. The germline V gene has CDR1 LNHNV and CDR2 YYDKDF (reference sequence). The CDR3 is made up of 17 amino acids. The chain's CDR3 is CATSREAQGLNTGELFF. DNA of the CDR3: TGTGCCACCAGCAGAGAGGCGCAGGGACTAAACACCGGGGAGCTGTTTTTT. Full variable domain (rest looked up from reference TRBV15 and TRBJ2-2): DAMVIQNPRYQVTQFGKPVTLSCSQTLNHNVMYWYQQKSSQAPKLLFHYYDKDFNNEADTPDNFQSRRPNTSFCFLDIRSPGLGDTAMYLCATSREAQGLNTGELFFGEGSRLTVL.

This sequence joins TRBV9 and TRBJ1-5; D is uncertain. Germline loops: CDR1 SGDLS, CDR2 YYNGEE. CDR3 length: 13 residues. The germline V and J ends were trimmed by 1 base and 7 bases, with 9 bases remaining between them. CDR3 in DNA: TGTGCCAGCAGCGTATCCGGCACCCAGCCCCAGCATTTT. Protein sequence: CASSVSGTQPQHF.

The chain combines TRBV6-5 with TRBJ1-5; 7 bases fit TRBD1. This CDR3 region has 16 residues. Germline V gene lookup returns CDR1 MNHEY and CDR2 SVGAGI. J was trimmed by 5 bases and V by 4 bases; bases with no gene match: 11. CDR3 DNA: TGTGCCAGCAGTTCCCAGGGGGGGTTTTTGGATCAGCCCCAGCATTTT. Encoded protein: CASSSQGGFLDQPQHF.

The J gene is TRBJ1-2, the V gene TRBV9, with unresolved D. The V end was cut by 5 bases, the J end by 4 bases, with 15 bases between. From germline, CDR1 is SGDLS and CDR2 YYNGEE. The CDR3 runs 14 residues. CDR3 DNA: TGTGCCAGCAGTATGCGGCAGGAGGGCTATGGCTACACCTTC. Translation: CASSMRQEGYGYTF. Together with reference TRBV9 and TRBJ1-2, the CDR3 gives the full variable domain: DSGVTQTPKHLITATGQRVTLRCSPRSGDLSVYWYQQSLDQGLQFLIQYYNGEERAKGNILERFSAQQFPDLHSELNLSSLELGDSALYFCASSMRQEGYGYTFGSGTRLTVV.

The rearrangement links TRBV27 to TRBJ2-1; the match to TRBD2 covers 9 bases. The CDR3 sequence is 17 residues long. With 2 bases clipped from V and 4 bases from J, the junction kept 9 bases outside the gene matches. Germline lookup yields CDR1 MNHEY and CDR2 SMNVEV (reference sequence). CDR3 bases: TGTGCCAGCAGTTTAGTGGGCGGGAGGGGGCTATACAATGAGCAGTTCTTC. Its protein product is CASSLVGGRGLYNEQFF.

The genes are TRBV3-1 and TRBJ1-5; D is uncertain. The CDR3 consists of 14 residues. Per the germline V gene, CDR1 is LGHDT and CDR2 is YNNKEL (reference sequence). The V gene lost 5 bases and the J gene lost 0 bases, with 8 bases spanning the gap. The CDR3 coding sequence is TGTGCCAGCAGCTACAGTGATAGCAATCAGCCCCAGCATTTT. Its translation: CASSYSDSNQPQHF.

The chain has TRBV7-8 and TRBJ2-2; 12 nucleotides align to TRBD2. J was trimmed by 1 base and V by 3 bases; bases with no gene match: 3. The CDR3 spans 17 residues. Germline lookup yields CDR1 SGHVS and CDR2 FQNEAQ. The CDR3 region has the DNA TGTGCCAGCAGCTTCGGACTAGCGGGGCAGAACACCGGGGAGCTGTTTTTT. The encoded protein is CASSFGLAGQNTGELFF. The full variable domain, completed using reference TRBV7-8 and TRBJ2-2, is GAGVSQSPRYKVAKRGQDVALRCDPISGHVSLFWYQQALGQGPEFLTYFQNEAQLDKSGLPSDRFFAERPEGSVSTLKIQRTQQEDSAVYLCASSFGLAGQNTGELFFGEGSRLTVL.

The chain recombines TRBV19 with TRBJ2-7, with D perhaps matching TRBD2 (6 bases). The CDR3 is 18 amino acids. Germline V gene lookup returns CDR1 LNHDA and CDR2 SQIVND (reference sequence). V lost 2 bases, J lost 0 bases, and 20 bases lay in between. CDR3 in DNA: TGTGCCAGTAGTATAACGGGAGTCTCTACTTACGGCTCCTACGAGCAGTACTTC. Its translation: CASSITGVSTYGSYEQYF.

The V call is TRBV28, the J call TRBJ2-3; 9 bases map to TRBD1. V trimming: 9 bases; J trimming: 0 bases; junction bases outside the gene matches: 10. The V gene's germline CDR1 is MDHEN and CDR2 SYDVKM. The CDR3 contains 16 residues. The CDR3 region is CARPEGDRVSTDTQYF. The CDR3 bases are TGTGCCAGGCCCGAGGGGGACAGGGTTAGCACAGATACGCAGTATTTT.

The chain has TRBV6-5 and TRBJ2-2; D unresolved. Germline V CDR1 and CDR2: MNHEY, SVGAGI. With 7 bases removed from V and 3 bases from J, the gap between germline ends came to 9 bases. The CDR3 totals 13 residues. CDR3 loop: CASKGYDTGELFF. In DNA, the CDR3 is TGTGCCAGCAAAGGGTACGACACCGGGGAGCTGTTTTTT.

This chain uses TRBV28 with TRBJ1-5; possible D gene TRBD1, 6 bases. Trimming shortened V by 5 bases and J by 7 bases, and 24 bases separated the two germline ends. The CDR3 is 17 amino acids. Germline lookup yields CDR1 MDHEN and CDR2 SYDVKM. The CDR3 sequence is CASSPVLPSGERQPQHF. The CDR3, as DNA: TGTGCCAGCAGTCCTGTCCTACCCTCAGGGGAGCGGCAGCCCCAGCATTTT.

The table lists this clonotype with a count of one. This sequence joins TRBV5-1 and TRBJ1-1; unclear D gene. Germline V gene data show CDR1 as SGHRS and CDR2 as YFSETQ. This CDR3 is 15 amino acids long. Trimming left V 2 bases short and J 3 bases short, with 14 bases between. CDR3 sequence (DNA): TGCGCCAGCAGCTTTCCAGACGGGGAATACACTGAAGCTTTCTTT. Encoded protein: CASSFPDGEYTEAFF.

The V gene is TRBV9, the J gene TRBJ2-1; D possibly uses TRBD1 or TRBD2 (5 bases each). The germline V gene encodes CDR1 SGDLS and CDR2 YYNGEE. The CDR3 is made up of 13 amino acids. V was pared by 1 base and J by 7 bases, with 9 bases between. CDR3 nucleotides: TGTGCCAGCAGCGTACTATGGGGGAATGAGCAGTTCTTC. Its translation: CASSVLWGNEQFF.

V usage is TRBV20-1 and J usage is TRBJ2-7, with D possibly being TRBD1 or TRBD2 (5 bases each). The CDR3 consists of 14 residues. Germline V gene lookup returns CDR1 DFQATT and CDR2 SNEGSKA (reference sequence). V lost 0 bases to trimming and J lost 6 bases, with 15 bases between them. CDR3: CSAREGPSSGEQYF. DNA of the CDR3: TGCAGTGCTAGAGAGGGACCCAGCTCGGGCGAGCAGTACTTC.

The chain joins TRBV28 to TRBJ2-5; D ambiguous. CDR1 is MDHEN, CDR2 SYDVKM, per germline. This CDR3 is built from 13 residues. Deletions cut 5 bases from V and 5 bases from J, with 12 bases between. This chain's CDR3 is CASSLSYEETQYF. Here the CDR3 DNA reads TGTGCCAGCAGTCTCTCCTATGAGGAGACCCAGTACTTC.

This rearrangement joins TRBV9 to TRBJ2-1; TRBD2 matches at 11 bases. With 4 bases clipped from V and 4 bases from J, the junction kept 10 bases outside the gene matches. CDR1 and CDR2 (germline): SGDLS, YYNGEE. CDR3 size: 17 residues. The DNA of the CDR3 is TGTGCCAGCAGCCAGCAGCTAGCGGGGGGACGATACAATGAGCAGTTCTTC. This encodes CASSQQLAGGRYNEQFF. Full variable domain (missing parts from reference TRBV9 and TRBJ2-1): DSGVTQTPKHLITATGQRVTLRCSPRSGDLSVYWYQQSLDQGLQFLIQYYNGEERAKGNILERFSAQQFPDLHSELNLSSLELGDSALYFCASSQQLAGGRYNEQFFGPGTRLTVL.

The chain joins TRBV11-1 to TRBJ2-5; 10 bases fit TRBD1. The CDR3 length is 12 residues. V shed 6 bases, J shed 6 bases, and the junction held 1 base outside the gene matches. The germline CDR1 and CDR2 sequences are SGHAT and FQDESV (reference sequence). The CDR3 DNA is TGTGCCAGCAGGGGACAGGGGCAGACCCAGTACTTC. Its translation: CASRGQGQTQYF.

The chain couples TRBV9 to TRBJ2-1; the match to TRBD2 covers 9 bases. Germline V gives CDR1 SGDLS, CDR2 YYNGEE. The CDR3 contains 17 residues. With 0 bases clipped from V and 3 bases from J, the junction kept 7 bases outside the gene matches. The DNA for the CDR3 is TGTGCCAGCAGCGTAGGCGGCGGGAGGGTTCTCTACAATGAGCAGTTCTTC. It yields the protein CASSVGGGRVLYNEQFF.

V is TRBV29-1 and J is TRBJ1-3; TRBD1 matches at 7 bases. The CDR3 is 14 residues long. Trimming removed 7 bases from V and 1 base from J; junction bases left unmatched: 7. Germline lookup yields CDR1 SQVTM and CDR2 ANQGSEA. The CDR3, as DNA: TGCAGCGCCAGACAGGGCGGATCTGGAAACACCATATATTTT. Protein product: CSARQGGSGNTIYF.